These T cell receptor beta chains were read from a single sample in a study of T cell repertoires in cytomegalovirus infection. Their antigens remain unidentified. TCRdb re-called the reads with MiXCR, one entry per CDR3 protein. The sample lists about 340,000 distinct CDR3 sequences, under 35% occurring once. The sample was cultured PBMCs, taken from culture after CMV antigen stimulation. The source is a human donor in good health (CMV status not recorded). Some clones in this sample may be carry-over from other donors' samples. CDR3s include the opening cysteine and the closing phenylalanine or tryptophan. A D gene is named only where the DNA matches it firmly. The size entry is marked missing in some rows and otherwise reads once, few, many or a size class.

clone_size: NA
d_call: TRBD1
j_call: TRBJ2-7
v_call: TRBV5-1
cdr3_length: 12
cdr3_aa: CASSTGQDQQYF
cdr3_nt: TGCGCCAGCAGCACCGGACAGGATCAGCAGTACTTC

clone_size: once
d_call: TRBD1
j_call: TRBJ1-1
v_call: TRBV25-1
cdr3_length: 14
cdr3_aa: CASSEDRGSTEDFF
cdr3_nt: TGTGCCAGCAGTGAAGACAGGGGGTCCACTGAAGATTTCTTT

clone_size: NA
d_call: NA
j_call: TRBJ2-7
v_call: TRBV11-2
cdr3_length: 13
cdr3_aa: CASSLEGGSEQYF
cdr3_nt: TGTGCCAGCAGCTTAGAGGGTGGGAGCGAGCAGTACTTC

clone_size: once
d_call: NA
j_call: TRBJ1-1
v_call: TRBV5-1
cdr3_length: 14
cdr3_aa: CASSLAPANTEAFF
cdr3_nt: TGCGCCAGCAGCTTGGCCCCAGCTAACACTGAAGCTTTCTTT

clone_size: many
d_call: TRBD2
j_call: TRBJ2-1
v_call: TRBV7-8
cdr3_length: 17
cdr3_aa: CASSLFSSGRGEYEQFF
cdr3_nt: TGTGCCAGCAGCTTATTTTCTAGCGGGAGGGGGGAGTATGAGCAGTTCTTC

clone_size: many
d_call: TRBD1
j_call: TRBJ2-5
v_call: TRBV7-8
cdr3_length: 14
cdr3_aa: CASSRMTGEETQYF
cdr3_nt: TGTGCCAGCAGCCGAATGACAGGGGAAGAGACCCAGTACTTC

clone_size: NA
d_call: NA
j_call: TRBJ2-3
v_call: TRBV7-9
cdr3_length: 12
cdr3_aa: CATAGSTDTQYF
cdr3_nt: TGTGCCACGGCCGGTAGCACAGATACGCAGTATTTT

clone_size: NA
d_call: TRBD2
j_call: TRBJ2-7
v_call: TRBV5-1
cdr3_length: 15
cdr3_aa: CASSTGLADAYEQYF
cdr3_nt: TGCGCCAGCAGCACGGGACTAGCGGACGCCTACGAGCAGTACTTC

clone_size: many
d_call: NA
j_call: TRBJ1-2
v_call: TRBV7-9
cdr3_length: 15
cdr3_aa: CASSPGTSDNYGYTF
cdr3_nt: TGTGCCAGCAGCCCAGGGACAAGCGATAACTATGGCTACACCTTC

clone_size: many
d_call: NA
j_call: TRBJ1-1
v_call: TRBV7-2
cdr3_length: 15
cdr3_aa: CASVEMAGVNTEAFF
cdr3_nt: TGTGCCAGCGTCGAGATGGCAGGGGTGAACACTGAAGCTTTCTTT

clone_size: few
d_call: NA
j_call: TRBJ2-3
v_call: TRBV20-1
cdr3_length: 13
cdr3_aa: CSANNPGTDTQYF
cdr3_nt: TGCAGTGCTAATAACCCAGGCACAGATACGCAGTATTTT

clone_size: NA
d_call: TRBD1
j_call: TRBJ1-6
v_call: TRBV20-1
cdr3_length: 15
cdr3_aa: CSARHLGQENSPLHF
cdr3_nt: TGCAGTGCTAGGCACCTGGGACAGGAGAATTCACCCCTCCACTTT

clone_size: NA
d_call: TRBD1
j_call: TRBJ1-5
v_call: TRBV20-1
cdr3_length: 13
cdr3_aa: CSAPTGDGRPQHF
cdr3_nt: TGCAGTGCTCCCACAGGGGACGGTAGGCCCCAGCATTTT

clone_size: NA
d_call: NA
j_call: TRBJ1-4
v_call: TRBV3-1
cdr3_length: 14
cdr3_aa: CASSHRVIREKLFF
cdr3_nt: TGTGCCAGCAGCCACAGGGTGATCAGAGAAAAACTGTTTTTT

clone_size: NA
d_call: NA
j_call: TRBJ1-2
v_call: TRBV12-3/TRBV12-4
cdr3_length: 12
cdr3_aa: CASSAAKGGSTF
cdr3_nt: TGTGCCAGCAGTGCCGCAAAGGGTGGAAGCACCTTC

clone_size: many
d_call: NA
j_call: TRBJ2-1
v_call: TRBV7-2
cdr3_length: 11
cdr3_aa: CASSRLREQFF
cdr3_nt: TGTGCCAGCAGCCGCTTGAGGGAGCAGTTCTTC

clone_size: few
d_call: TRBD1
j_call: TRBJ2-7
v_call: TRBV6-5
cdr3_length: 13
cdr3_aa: CASSPPTGGFEYF
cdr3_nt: TGTGCCAGCAGTCCTCCGACAGGGGGATTTGAGTACTTC

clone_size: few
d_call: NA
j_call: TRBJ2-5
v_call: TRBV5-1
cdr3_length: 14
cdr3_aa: CASNQGSSGETQYF
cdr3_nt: TGCGCCAGCAACCAAGGCTCCAGTGGGGAGACCCAGTACTTC

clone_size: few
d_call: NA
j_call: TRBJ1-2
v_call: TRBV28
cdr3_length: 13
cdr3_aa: CASFPGVGYGYTF
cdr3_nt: TGTGCCAGTTTCCCCGGGGTTGGCTATGGCTACACCTTC

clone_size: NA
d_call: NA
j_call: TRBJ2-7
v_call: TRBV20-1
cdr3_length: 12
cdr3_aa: CSARRQPYEQYF
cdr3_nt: TGCAGTGCTAGGAGGCAACCCTACGAGCAGTACTTC

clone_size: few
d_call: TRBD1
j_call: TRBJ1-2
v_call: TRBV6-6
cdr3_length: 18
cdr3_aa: CASSYSRRTGSRMGGYTF
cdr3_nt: TGTGCCAGCAGTTACTCGCGTAGGACAGGAAGCCGCATGGGAGGCTACACCTTC

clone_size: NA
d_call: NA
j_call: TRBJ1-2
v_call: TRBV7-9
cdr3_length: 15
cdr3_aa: CASSVDRLTLYGYTF
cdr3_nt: TGTGCCAGCAGCGTCGACAGGCTGACCCTGTATGGCTACACCTTC

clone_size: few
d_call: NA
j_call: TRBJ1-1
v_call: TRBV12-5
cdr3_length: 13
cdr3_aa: CASVSTVDTEAFF
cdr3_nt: TGTGCTAGTGTTTCGACAGTGGACACTGAAGCTTTCTTT

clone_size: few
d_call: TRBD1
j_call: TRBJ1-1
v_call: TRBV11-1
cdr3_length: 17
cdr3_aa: CASTNVLRGTGLTEAFF
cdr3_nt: TGTGCCAGCACCAACGTACTACGGGGGACAGGGCTTACTGAAGCTTTCTTT

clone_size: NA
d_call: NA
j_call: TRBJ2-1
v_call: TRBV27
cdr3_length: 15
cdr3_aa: CASSFDFSSYNEQFF
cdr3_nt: TGTGCCAGCAGTTTCGACTTCAGCTCCTACAATGAGCAGTTCTTC

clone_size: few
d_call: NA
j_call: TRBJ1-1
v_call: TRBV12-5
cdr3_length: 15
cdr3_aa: CASGLWVTGNTEAFF
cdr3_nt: TGTGCTAGTGGTTTATGGGTGACAGGGAACACTGAAGCTTTCTTT

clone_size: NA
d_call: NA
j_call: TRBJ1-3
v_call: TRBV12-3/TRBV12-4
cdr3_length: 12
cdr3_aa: CASSPTRASRDF
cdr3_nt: TGTGCCAGCAGCCCTACAAGGGCGTCTCGCGATTTT

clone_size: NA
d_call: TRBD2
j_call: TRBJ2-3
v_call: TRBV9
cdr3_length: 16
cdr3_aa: CASSSRGGPSTDTQYF
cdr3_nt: TGTGCCAGCAGCTCCCGCGGGGGTCCTAGCACAGATACGCAGTATTTT

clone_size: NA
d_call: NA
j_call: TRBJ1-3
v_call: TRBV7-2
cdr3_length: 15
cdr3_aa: CASSLTPNHGNTIYF
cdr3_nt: TGTGCCAGCAGCTTAACCCCTAACCACGGAAACACCATATATTTT

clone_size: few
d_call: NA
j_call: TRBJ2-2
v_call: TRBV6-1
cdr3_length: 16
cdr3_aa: CAIPEGGQGNTGELFF
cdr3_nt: TGTGCCATTCCTGAGGGGGGGCAAGGGAACACCGGGGAGCTGTTTTTT

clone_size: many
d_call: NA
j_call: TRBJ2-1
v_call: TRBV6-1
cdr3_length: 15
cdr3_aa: CASRPDGGSYNEQFF
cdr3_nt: TGTGCCAGCAGGCCAGACGGGGGTTCCTACAATGAGCAGTTCTTC

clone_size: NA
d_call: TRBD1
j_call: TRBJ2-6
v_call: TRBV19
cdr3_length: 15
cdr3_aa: CASSRTGTGANVLTF
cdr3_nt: TGTGCCAGTAGCCGGACAGGGACTGGGGCCAACGTCCTGACTTTC

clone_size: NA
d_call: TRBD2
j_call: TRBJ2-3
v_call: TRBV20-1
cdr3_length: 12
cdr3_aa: CSGTGGTDTQYF
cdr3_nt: TGCAGTGGGACGGGAGGAACAGATACGCAGTATTTT

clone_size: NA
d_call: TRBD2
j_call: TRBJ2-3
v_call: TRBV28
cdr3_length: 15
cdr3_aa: CASTRLREGTDTQYF
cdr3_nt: TGTGCCAGCACCCGTCTCCGGGAGGGCACAGATACGCAGTATTTT

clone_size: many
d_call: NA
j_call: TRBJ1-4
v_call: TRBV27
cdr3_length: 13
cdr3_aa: CASSRSVGEKLFF
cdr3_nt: TGTGCCAGCAGTCGGTCGGTGGGGGAAAAACTGTTTTTT

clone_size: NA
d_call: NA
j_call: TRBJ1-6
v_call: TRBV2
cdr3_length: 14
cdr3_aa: CASKGWGVNSPLHF
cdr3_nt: TGTGCCAGCAAGGGATGGGGGGTCAATTCACCCCTCCACTTT

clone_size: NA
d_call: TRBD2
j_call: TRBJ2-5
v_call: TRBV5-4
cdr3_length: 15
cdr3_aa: CASSPSGRGQETQYF
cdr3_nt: TGTGCCAGCAGCCCTAGCGGGAGGGGGCAAGAGACCCAGTACTTC

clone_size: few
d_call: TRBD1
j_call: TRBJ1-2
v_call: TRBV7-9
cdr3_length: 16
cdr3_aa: CASSSGQGARIDGYTF
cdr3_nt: TGTGCCAGCAGCTCTGGACAGGGGGCGCGGATCGATGGCTACACCTTC

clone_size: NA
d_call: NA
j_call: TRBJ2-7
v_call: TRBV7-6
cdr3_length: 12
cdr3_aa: CASSLLATEQYF
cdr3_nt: TGTGCCAGCAGCTTACTAGCGACAGAGCAGTACTTC

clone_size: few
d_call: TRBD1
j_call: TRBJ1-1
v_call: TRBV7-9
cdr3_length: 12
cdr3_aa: CASSLPTGWVFF
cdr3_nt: TGTGCCAGCAGCCTACCGACAGGGTGGGTATTCTTT

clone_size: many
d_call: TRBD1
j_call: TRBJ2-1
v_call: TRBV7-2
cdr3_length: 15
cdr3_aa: CASSLKTGAYNEQFF
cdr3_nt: TGTGCCAGCAGCCTTAAGACAGGGGCCTACAATGAGCAGTTCTTC

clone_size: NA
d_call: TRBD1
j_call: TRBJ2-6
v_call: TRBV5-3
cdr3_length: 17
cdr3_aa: CASRTGTGGLGANVLTF
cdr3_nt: TGTGCCAGCAGAACCGGGACAGGGGGCTTAGGGGCCAACGTCCTGACTTTC

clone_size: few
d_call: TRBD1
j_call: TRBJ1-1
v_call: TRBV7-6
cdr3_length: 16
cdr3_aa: CASSLGDRVRNTEAFF
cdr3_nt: TGTGCCAGCAGCTTAGGGGACAGAGTCAGGAACACTGAAGCTTTCTTT

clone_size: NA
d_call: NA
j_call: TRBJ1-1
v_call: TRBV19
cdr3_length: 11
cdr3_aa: CASKKNTEAFF
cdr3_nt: TGTGCCAGCAAGAAGAACACTGAAGCTTTCTTT

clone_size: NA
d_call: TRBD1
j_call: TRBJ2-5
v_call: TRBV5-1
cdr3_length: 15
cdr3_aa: CASRQGVGEQETQYF
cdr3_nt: TGCGCCAGCCGACAGGGTGTAGGGGAACAAGAGACCCAGTACTTC

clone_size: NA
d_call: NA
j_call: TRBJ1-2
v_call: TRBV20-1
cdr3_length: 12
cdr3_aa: CSAIDGSYGYTF
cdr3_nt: TGCAGTGCTATTGACGGATCCTATGGCTACACCTTC

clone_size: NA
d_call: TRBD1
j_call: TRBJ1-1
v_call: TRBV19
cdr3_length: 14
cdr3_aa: CASSPRDRGPEAFF
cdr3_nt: TGTGCCAGTAGCCCTAGGGACAGGGGGCCTGAAGCTTTCTTT

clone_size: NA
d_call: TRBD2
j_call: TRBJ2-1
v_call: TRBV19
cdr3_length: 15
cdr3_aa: CASSMVSGRANEQFF
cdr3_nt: TGTGCCAGTAGTATGGTTAGCGGGAGGGCCAATGAGCAGTTCTTC

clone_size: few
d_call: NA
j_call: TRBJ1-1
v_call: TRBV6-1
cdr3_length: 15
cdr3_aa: CASRAGGPGNTEAFF
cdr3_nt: TGTGCCAGCAGGGCCGGGGGCCCGGGGAACACTGAAGCTTTCTTT

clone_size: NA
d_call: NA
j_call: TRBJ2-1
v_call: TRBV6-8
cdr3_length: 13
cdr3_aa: CASSRDSSLEQFF
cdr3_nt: TGTGCCAGCAGTCGGGACTCCTCCTTGGAGCAGTTCTTC

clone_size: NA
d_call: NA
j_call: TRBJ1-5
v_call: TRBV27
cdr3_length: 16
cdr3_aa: CASSPRGGAGNQPQHF
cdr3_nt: TGTGCCAGCAGCCCTAGGGGGGGGGCTGGCAATCAGCCCCAGCATTTT

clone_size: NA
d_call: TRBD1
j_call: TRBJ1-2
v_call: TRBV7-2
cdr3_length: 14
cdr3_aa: CASSRTGQVYGYTF
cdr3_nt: TGTGCCAGCAGCCGTACTGGACAGGTCTATGGCTACACCTTC

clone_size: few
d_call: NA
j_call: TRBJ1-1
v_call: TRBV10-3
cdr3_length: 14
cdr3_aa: CAISDRGEHTEAFF
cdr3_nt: TGTGCCATCAGTGATCGGGGGGAACACACTGAAGCTTTCTTT

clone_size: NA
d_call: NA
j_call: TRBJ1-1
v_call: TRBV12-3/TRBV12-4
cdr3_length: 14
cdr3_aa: CASRHPGKWTEAFF
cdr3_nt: TGTGCCAGCAGACACCCAGGGAAGTGGACTGAAGCTTTCTTT

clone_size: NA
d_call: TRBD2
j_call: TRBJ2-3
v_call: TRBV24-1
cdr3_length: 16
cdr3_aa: CATSDPGAGDADTQYF
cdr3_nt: TGTGCCACCAGTGATCCGGGAGCGGGAGACGCAGATACGCAGTATTTT

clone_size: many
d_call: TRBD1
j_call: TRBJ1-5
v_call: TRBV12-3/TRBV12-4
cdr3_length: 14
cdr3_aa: CASRGTGYNQPQHF
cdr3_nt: TGTGCCAGCAGAGGGACAGGTTACAATCAGCCCCAGCATTTT

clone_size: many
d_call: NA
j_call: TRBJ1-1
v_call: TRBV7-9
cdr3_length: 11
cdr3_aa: CASSLEPEAFF
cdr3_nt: TGTGCCAGCAGCTTAGAACCTGAAGCTTTCTTT

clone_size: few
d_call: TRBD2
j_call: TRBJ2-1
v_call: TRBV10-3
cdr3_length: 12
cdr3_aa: CAITSGRNEQFF
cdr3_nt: TGTGCCATCACTAGCGGGAGAAATGAGCAGTTCTTC

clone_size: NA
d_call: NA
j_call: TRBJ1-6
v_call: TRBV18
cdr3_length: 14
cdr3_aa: CASSPTQGHSPLHF
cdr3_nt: TGTGCCAGCTCACCAACACAGGGCCACTCACCCCTCCACTTT

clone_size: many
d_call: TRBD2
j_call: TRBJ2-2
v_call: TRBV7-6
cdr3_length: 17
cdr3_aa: CASSLLRGTRKDGELFF
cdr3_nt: TGTGCCAGCAGCTTATTAAGAGGGACTAGGAAGGATGGGGAGCTGTTTTTT